This T cell receptor (beta chain) was retrieved from a study of siplizumab effects on memory and regulatory T cells. Study-wide background: Paired mixed lymphocyte reactions used siplizumab at 0.8 to 1 ug/mL or no drug. Overall study results and limits: Proliferating Tregs from siplizumab cultures lacked functional confirmation of suppression. Sequences that were alloreactive and traceable to unstimulated CD4+ memory cells were significantly reduced by siplizumab.

This clone rates as medium-sized. No antigen is known for it. The cells of the mixed lymphocyte reaction underwent a roughly 6-day coculture at 37°C. Roughly 94,000 TCR templates were assayed per sample. The data were produced by immunoSEQ multiplex PCR, yet TCRdb's version contains in-frame clones alone and is incomplete. The top ten clones hold approximately 8% of a sample with some 14,000 clones, roughly 40% of them seen once. In germline, CDR1 is SNHLY, CDR2 FYNNEI. The V segment lost 6 bases and the J segment 6 bases; nucleotides outside the gene matches: 10. The CDR3 is 14 amino acids. This clonotype was obtained from a human donor in good health; the cells came from an allogeneic mixed lymphocyte reaction. Some clones in this sample may be carry-over from other donors' samples. The sample taken for sequencing was CFSE-low (dividing) CD4+ T cells sorted from an allogeneic mixed lymphocyte reaction. V usage is TRBV2 and J usage is TRBJ1-1; 7 nucleotides match TRBD1. CDR3 coding DNA: TGTGCCAGCAGGTCGACAGGGATAAACGCTGAAGCTTTCTTT. Translated, it gives CASRSTGINAEAFF.